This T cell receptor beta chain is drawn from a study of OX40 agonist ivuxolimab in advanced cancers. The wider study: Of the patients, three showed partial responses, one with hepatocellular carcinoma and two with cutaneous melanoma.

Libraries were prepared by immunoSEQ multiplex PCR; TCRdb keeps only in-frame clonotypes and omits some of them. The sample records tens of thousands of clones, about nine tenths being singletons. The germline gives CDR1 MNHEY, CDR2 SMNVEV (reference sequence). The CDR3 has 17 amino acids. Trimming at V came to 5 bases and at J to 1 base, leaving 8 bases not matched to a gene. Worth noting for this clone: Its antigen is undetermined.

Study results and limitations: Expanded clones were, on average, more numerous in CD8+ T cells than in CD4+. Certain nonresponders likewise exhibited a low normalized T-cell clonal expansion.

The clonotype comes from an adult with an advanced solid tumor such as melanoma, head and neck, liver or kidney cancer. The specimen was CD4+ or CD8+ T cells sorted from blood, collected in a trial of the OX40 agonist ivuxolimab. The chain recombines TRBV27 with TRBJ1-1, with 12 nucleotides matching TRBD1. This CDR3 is CASSPGTGGARNTEAFF. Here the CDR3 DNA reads TGTGCCAGCAGTCCCGGGACAGGGGGCGCGAGGAACACTGAAGCTTTCTTT.